This T cell receptor beta chain stems from a study of T cells after yellow fever vaccination. The ends were cut back, 3 bases at V and 3 bases at J, with 19 bases in the middle. The CDR3 contains 16 residues. CDR1 SGHNT and CDR2 YYREEE come from the germline V gene (reference sequence). TCRdb re-derived calls from the 5' RACE reads in MiXCR, one entry per CDR3 protein. There are 550,000 or so distinct CDR3 sequences in the sample; roughly 19% occur only once, and more than 13% lies in the top ten. This specimen was PBMCs, taken 15 days after the yellow fever booster vaccination. This chain connects TRBV5-4 to TRBJ2-7; D may correspond to TRBD1 or TRBD2 (7 bases each). This clonotype was sampled from a young man who received the YFV17D yellow fever vaccine. The CDR3 protein is CASSSGGRGDFYEQYF. The CDR3 DNA reads TGTGCCAGCAGCTCGGGGGGCAGGGGGGATTTCTACGAGCAGTACTTC.